The 8 T cell receptor beta chains below come from one sample, sequenced in a study of human T cells and chemical hapten exposure. As for time point: patch test 1, 2 weeks after DPC sensitization. The treatment is: therapeutic diphenylcyclopropenone sensitization with weekly scalp DPC. TCRdb passed the RACE reads through MiXCR, listing each CDR3 protein once. Seen here are 300,000 to 450,000 distinct CDR3 sequences, roughly 4.8% observed once, and the top ten hold under 3%. Sequences were derived from whole blood, sampled in connection with sensitization to the hapten diphenylcyclopropenone (DPC). These receptors came from a woman aged 50 to 65 with alopecia areata. Some clones in this sample may be carry-over from other donors' samples.

This clonotype has only a few counts. The V call is TRBV7-9, the J call TRBJ2-2, with D possibly TRBD1 on 6 matching bases. This CDR3 has 17 amino acids. In germline, CDR1 is SEHNR, CDR2 FQNEAQ (reference sequence). With 1 base removed from V and 0 bases from J, the gap between germline ends came to 12 bases. This chain's CDR3 is CASSLGGRTANTGELFF. Written as DNA, the CDR3 is TGTGCCAGCAGCTTAGGTGGCAGGACAGCGAACACCGGGGAGCTGTTTTTT.

In its sample, this clonotype was seen many times. The chain has TRBV29-1 and TRBJ1-1; D is perhaps TRBD1 (5 bases). CDR3 length equals 14 residues. V lost 8 bases to trimming and J lost 1 base, with 17 bases between them. Germline V gene lookup returns CDR1 SQVTM and CDR2 ANQGSEA. DNA of the CDR3: TGCAGCACTGGGACGGGACGATGGAACACTGAAGCTTTCTTT. Translation gives CSTGTGRWNTEAFF.

This clonotype occurred many times. CDR3 in DNA: TGCAGCGTTGAAGTCCCAACAGGAGTTACCAATGAGCAGTTCTTC. Translation gives CSVEVPTGVTNEQFF. The chain recombines TRBV29-1 with TRBJ2-1; tentative D call: TRBD1 (5 bases). CDR1 and CDR2 from the germline V gene are SQVTM and ANQGSEA. The CDR3 is 15 residues long. Trimming left V 1 base short and J 6 bases short, with 16 bases between.

This clonotype was seen repeatedly, ten times or more. The V call is TRBV7-2, the J call TRBJ1-2, with D hard to call. V was trimmed by 5 bases and J by 0 bases, leaving 13 bases between them. The V gene's germline CDR1 is SGHTA and CDR2 FQGNSA. This CDR3 comprises 15 residues. CDR3 bases: TGTGCCAGCAGCCTGCTGGGAGGAGCTAACTATGGCTACACCTTC. Protein sequence: CASSLLGGANYGYTF.

About this clonotype itself: It may be a read error: a sequence one base away is much more abundant. The chain carries TRBV5-5 and TRBJ2-7; the D gene is possibly TRBD1 (6 bases). The CDR3 consists of 13 residues. V gave up 3 bases and J gave up 6 bases, with 13 bases separating them. The V gene's germline CDR1 is SGHKS and CDR2 YYEKEE (reference sequence). Written as DNA, the CDR3 is TGTGCCAGCAGCTGGAACAGGGTTGGCGAGCAGTACTTC. Amino acids: CASSWNRVGEQYF.

This clonotype was counted a few times. The gene calls are TRBV5-1 and TRBJ2-3; 9 bases align to TRBD2. The CDR3 totals 15 residues. V lost 5 bases and J lost 3; bases outside the gene matches: 7. Looked up from germline, CDR1 is SGHRS and CDR2 is YFSETQ. The CDR3: CASRFLAGQTDTQYF. CDR3 sequence (DNA): TGCGCCAGCAGGTTCCTAGCGGGGCAAACAGATACGCAGTATTTT.

This clonotype was found many times. The chain links TRBV7-2 to TRBJ1-1; D ambiguous. This CDR3 region has 12 residues. Trimming took 6 bases from V and 7 from J, leaving 12 bases between them. Looked up from germline, CDR1 is SGHTA and CDR2 is FQGNSA. In DNA, the CDR3 is TGTGCCAGCAGAACCGGGCCCAGTGAAGCTTTCTTT. Its protein is CASRTGPSEAFF.

The chain links TRBV11-2 to TRBJ1-2; no clear D gene. The germline gives CDR1 SGHAT, CDR2 FQNNGV. The ends were cut back, 0 bases at V and 4 bases at J, with 12 bases in the middle. The CDR3 totals 15 residues. The CDR3 loop reads CASSLEEVFGYGYTF. CDR3 DNA sequence: TGTGCCAGCAGCTTAGAGGAGGTTTTCGGCTATGGCTACACCTTC.